These 7 T cell receptor beta chains were sequenced from one sample in a study of control samples from healthy donors and cancer patients. Libraries were prepared by immunoSEQ multiplex PCR; TCRdb keeps only in-frame clonotypes and omits some of them. In the table there are fewer than 200,000 clones, under 96% of which are singletons. The sequencing input was blood. Receptors originate from a woman younger than 45 in good health.

The chain recombines TRBV29-1 with TRBJ1-2; 8 bases are shared with TRBD1. The V and J ends lost 5 bases and 7 bases, in that order; junction bases with no gene match: 9. Germline V gives CDR1 SQVTM, CDR2 ANQGSEA. The CDR3 sequence is 13 residues long. The CDR3 sequence: CSVPGQVGSGYTF. DNA of the CDR3: TGCAGCGTTCCGGGACAGGTTGGTAGTGGCTACACCTTC.

The CDR3 DNA is TGCGCCAGCAGCTTGTCAGGGACACCCCAAGAGACCCAGTACTTC. Protein sequence: CASSLSGTPQETQYF. This chain connects TRBV5-1 to TRBJ2-5; D possibly corresponds to TRBD1 (6 bases). This CDR3 has 15 amino acids. The V end was cut by 1 base, the J end by 1 base, with 11 bases between. Per germline, CDR1 SGHRS and CDR2 YFSETQ.

This chain uses TRBV6-1 with TRBJ2-3; D unclear. Trimming left V 2 bases short and J 0 bases short, with 12 bases between. Germline values: CDR1 MNHNS, CDR2 SASEGT. The length of the CDR3 is 16 residues. CDR3 residues: CASSERDSRSTDTQYF. In DNA, the CDR3 is TGTGCCAGCAGTGAACGCGACTCTCGCAGCACAGATACGCAGTATTTT.

The rearrangement joins TRBV5-1 to TRBJ2-3, with D possibly TRBD2 on 6 matching bases. The V end was cut by 4 bases, the J end by 3 bases, with 15 bases between. The CDR3 extends over 15 amino acids. Germline CDR1 reads SGHRS; CDR2 reads YFSETQ. CDR3 residues: CASSLGGEVTDTQYF. Here the CDR3 DNA reads TGCGCCAGCAGCCTGGGCGGGGAGGTGACAGATACGCAGTATTTT.

The chain combines TRBV4-2 with TRBJ2-7; D may be TRBD2 (6 bases). Trimming left V 3 bases short and J 4 bases short, with 7 bases between. The length of the CDR3 is 12 residues. Germline lookup yields CDR1 LGHNA and CDR2 YNFKEQ. CDR3 DNA sequence: TGTGCCAGCAGCCATGGAGGGTACGAGCAGTACTTC. Translating it yields CASSHGGYEQYF.

This clone was detected only a few times. This sequence joins TRBV6-5 and TRBJ1-2, with D maybe TRBD1 (6 bases). The CDR3 loop spans 13 amino acids. Per germline, CDR1 MNHEY and CDR2 SVGAGI. The ends were cut back, 6 bases at V and 2 bases at J, with 10 bases in the middle. Here the CDR3 reads CASSLDRNYGYTF. The DNA for the CDR3 is TGTGCCAGCAGCCTCGACAGGAACTATGGCTACACCTTC.

V usage is TRBV29-1 and J usage is TRBJ2-1, with 7 bases fitting TRBD1. This CDR3 is 15 amino acids long. CDR1 is SQVTM and CDR2 is ANQGSEA in the germline V gene. V shed 6 bases and J 5 bases; nucleotides not matched to a gene: 13. CDR3 in DNA: TGCAGCGTGGTCGGGTTGGGACAGCAAAACAATGAGCAGTTCTTC. This gives the protein CSVVGLGQQNNEQFF.